A single T cell receptor beta chain is shown here with its context. What it binds is unknown. The germline CDR1 and CDR2 sequences are SGHRS and YFSETQ. V gave up 4 bases and J gave up 6 bases; unmatched junction bases: 9. The CDR3 runs to 15 residues. Sorted subsets were amplified in replicate PCRs using around 220 ng DNA, tens of thousands of T cell genomes. TCRdb's copy holds only in-frame clones and misses some; the assay was immunoSEQ multiplex PCR. There are millions of clones in the sample; 85% to 95% occur only once, and 0.13% lies in the top ten. This record comes from a study of shared clonotypes between healthy human individuals. General study findings and limits: In the sorted subsets, rarefaction showed sequencing was incomplete despite large depth.

The study drew all its donors from Caucasian adults living in Nashville, Tennessee. Sequenced: naive CD4+ T cells sorted from blood. Subset given: CD45RA+ positively selected. The receptor's source is a young man in good health. The chain couples TRBV5-1 to TRBJ1-1; 10 bases fit TRBD1. CDR3 bases: TGCGCCAGCAGCCAGAGACAGGGGGCGCGAGCTGAAGCTTTCTTT. Translating it yields CASSQRQGARAEAFF.